The present T cell receptor beta chain was sequenced within a study of shared clonotypes between healthy human individuals. As concerns this clone: Its antigen is unidentified.

Germline V gene lookup returns CDR1 MNHNS and CDR2 SASEGT. J lost 4 bases, V lost 8 bases, and 11 bases had no gene match. This CDR3 region has 14 residues. Selected positively for CCR7 and CD45RO-negative, naive CD8 cells excluded terminally differentiated effector memory CD45RA+ cells. Study results and caveats: Sorted-subset sequencing was shown by rarefaction to be incomplete despite large depth.

Measured with immunoSEQ multiplex PCR; TCRdb has only the in-frame clones, and not every one. This repertoire shows 2 million to 2.5 million clones, about 95% found once; its top ten account for roughly 1%. Sequenced material: naive CD8+ T cells sorted from blood. The TCR was taken from a young man in good health. The chain joins TRBV6-1 to TRBJ2-7; 7 nucleotides match TRBD1. The CDR3 bases are TGTGCCAGCTACTTCCCGGGACAGAGTTACGAGCAGTACTTC. This codes for CASYFPGQSYEQYF.